What follows are 24 T cell receptor beta chains derived from one specimen sequenced in a study of T cell responses to AZD1222 COVID-19 vaccine. Sequencing used immunoSEQ multiplex PCR; TCRdb keeps in-frame clones, though not all of them. The table lists some 190,000 clones, around 90% of them singletons, with about 7.2% in the top ten. Sample: peripheral blood, taken on day 0 of AZD1222 vaccination. These receptors were obtained from an adult in good health.

The chain combines TRBV7-8 with TRBJ2-1; 9 bases agree with TRBD1. Germline assignment: CDR1 SGHVS and CDR2 FQNEAQ. The CDR3 spans 17 residues. The J segment lost 0 bases and the V segment lost 5 bases, leaving 8 bases of the junction unmatched. The DNA for the CDR3 is TGTGCCAGCAGCCTCGGACAGGGGCCTGGCTCCTACAATGAGCAGTTCTTC. Its protein is CASSLGQGPGSYNEQFF.

V gene TRBV29-1 combines with J gene TRBJ2-5, with 8 positions matching TRBD1. The CDR3 extends over 14 amino acids. Germline V gene sequence: CDR1 SQVTM, CDR2 ANQGSEA. J lost 5 bases, V lost 5 bases, and 10 bases had no gene match. CDR3 residues: CSVTPDRGRETQYF. The DNA for the CDR3 is TGCAGCGTTACTCCCGACAGGGGAAGGGAGACCCAGTACTTC.

The chain carries TRBV28 and TRBJ2-7; D is possibly TRBD1 or TRBD2 (6 bases each). The CDR3 is 13 amino acids. Germline V gene sequence: CDR1 MDHEN, CDR2 SYDVKM. V gave up 5 bases and J gave up 11 bases, with 19 bases separating them. As DNA, the CDR3 is TGTGCCAGCAGTGATCGACGGGGGCTTCGGAAGTACTTC. It encodes CASSDRRGLRKYF.

The V gene is TRBV5-1, the J gene TRBJ1-1; D may be TRBD1 (5 bases). Between the trimmed V and J ends, which lost 4 bases and 7 bases, there was a span of 17 bases. Germline V gives CDR1 SGHRS, CDR2 YFSETQ. This CDR3 spans 14 amino acids. CDR3 DNA: TGCGCCAGCAGCAGCTCCCCGAGGCAGGGTGAAGCTTTCTTT. This encodes CASSSSPRQGEAFF.

This chain joins TRBV11-2 and TRBJ1-1; a weak D match, TRBD1 (5 bases). The CDR3 has 16 amino acids. V lost 5 bases, J lost 3 bases, and 19 bases lay in between. CDR1 is SGHAT and CDR2 is FQNNGV in the germline V gene. DNA for the CDR3: TGTGCCAGCAGCCGGGGGGTTACCGGCGTGGACACTGAAGCTTTCTTT. Its protein product is CASSRGVTGVDTEAFF.

This clone was detected a few times. V and J are TRBV28 and TRBJ1-2; 7 bases are a match to TRBD1. The CDR3 has 13 residues. CDR1 is MDHEN and CDR2 is SYDVKM in the germline V gene. V trimming: 1 base; J trimming: 8 bases; junction bases outside the gene matches: 4. CDR3 sequence reads: CASSLLAGGGYTF. The DNA for the CDR3 is TGTGCCAGCAGTTTATTAGCAGGGGGAGGCTACACCTTC.

J is TRBJ2-7 and V is TRBV5-1; possibly TRBD1 for D (5 bases). Germline V lookup: CDR1 SGHRS, CDR2 YFSETQ. This CDR3 has 14 residues. V was cut by 5 bases and J by 3 bases, with 15 bases left in between. CDR3 nucleotides: TGCGCCAGCAGTTTGACAAACCAGGGCTACGAGCAGTACTTC. Protein sequence: CASSLTNQGYEQYF. Combining the CDR3 with reference TRBV5-1 and TRBJ2-7 gives the whole variable domain KAGVTQTPRYLIKTRGQQVTLSCSPISGHRSVSWYQQTPGQGLQFLFEYFSETQRNKGNFPGRFSGRQFSNSRSEMNVSTLELGDSALYLCASSLTNQGYEQYFGPGTRLTVT.

J is TRBJ1-6 and V is TRBV18; D is uncertain. Per germline, CDR1 KGHSH and CDR2 LQKENI. This CDR3 is 14 amino acids long. Between the trimmed V and J ends, which lost 6 bases and 7 bases, there was a span of 13 bases. The CDR3 region has the DNA TGTGCCAGCTCCCCAAACCTGGACAATTCACCCCTCCACTTT. Its translation: CASSPNLDNSPLHF.

V is TRBV4-1 and J is TRBJ2-7; 7 bases map to TRBD2. The CDR3 consists of 16 residues. Germline V CDR1 and CDR2: MGHRA, YSYEKL. The junction had 7 bases not matched to a gene; V was cut back by 0 bases and J by 2 bases. The CDR3 reads CASSQDGDGGTYEQYF. The CDR3 region has the DNA TGCGCCAGCAGCCAAGATGGGGACGGGGGGACCTACGAGCAGTACTTC.

The chain employs TRBV28 and TRBJ2-5; TRBD2 matches 11 bases. Germline V gives CDR1 MDHEN, CDR2 SYDVKM. CDR3 length equals 16 residues. The J segment lost 1 base and the V segment lost 5 bases, leaving 6 bases of the junction unmatched. This chain's CDR3 is CASSPFSGGAQETQYF. The CDR3 DNA reads TGTGCCAGCAGTCCTTTTAGCGGGGGGGCCCAAGAGACCCAGTACTTC.

This chain connects TRBV7-9 to TRBJ1-4; D is unclear. Trimming removed 6 bases at V and 1 base at J, with 12 bases between. The CDR3 is made up of 15 amino acids. The germline V gene encodes CDR1 SEHNR and CDR2 FQNEAQ (reference sequence). The CDR3 region has the DNA TGTGCCAGCAGGGGCAACAAGGGAACTAATGAAAAACTGTTTTTT. This encodes CASRGNKGTNEKLFF.

The chain recombines TRBV7-2 with TRBJ2-2; D gene unclear. Per the germline V gene, CDR1 is SGHTA and CDR2 is FQGNSA. The length of the CDR3 is 14 residues. V lost 1 base to trimming and J lost 6 bases, with 9 bases between them. CDR3 region: CASSLVSAAGELFF. The CDR3 nucleotides read TGTGCCAGCAGCTTAGTTTCAGCTGCCGGGGAGCTGTTTTTT.

The gene calls are TRBV11-2 and TRBJ1-2; D uncertain. From germline, CDR1 is SGHAT and CDR2 FQNNGV. V was cut by 5 bases and J by 1 base, with 14 bases left in between. The CDR3 contains 15 residues. In DNA form, the CDR3 reads TGTGCCAGCAGCCCACTTAAAGGAGATAACTATGGCTACACCTTC. Its protein is CASSPLKGDNYGYTF.

This chain joins TRBV6-5 and TRBJ2-7, with D perhaps matching TRBD1 or TRBD2 (6 bases each). V shed 8 bases and J shed 0 bases, with 17 bases lying between them. The CDR3 loop spans 15 amino acids. The germline V gene encodes CDR1 MNHEY and CDR2 SVGAGI. DNA of the CDR3: TGTGCCAGCGGAAGGGGGGCACAACTCTCCTACGAGCAGTACTTC. Its translation is CASGRGAQLSYEQYF.

The rearrangement links TRBV3-1 (or the pseudogene TRBV3-2) to TRBJ1-1; D is uncertain. Germline V CDR1 and CDR2: LGHDT, YNNKEL (reference sequence). V was shortened by 4 bases and J by 0 bases, with 12 bases between the two germline ends. The CDR3 totals 15 residues. Here the CDR3 DNA reads TGTGCCAGCAGCCCCGTCCCAGGTATGAACACTGAAGCTTTCTTT. This sequence encodes CASSPVPGMNTEAFF.

This chain links TRBV3-1 (or the pseudogene TRBV3-2) with TRBJ1-5; maybe TRBD1 (5 bases). Germline assignment: CDR1 LGHDT and CDR2 YNNKEL (reference sequence). Trimming shortened V by 0 bases and J by 3 bases, and 9 bases separated the two germline ends. This CDR3 has 15 amino acids. DNA for the CDR3: TGTGCCAGCAGCCAAGATGTAGGGACCAATCAGCCCCAGCATTTT. It yields the protein CASSQDVGTNQPQHF.

V gene TRBV9 combines with J gene TRBJ1-2, with D perhaps TRBD1 (5 bases). The length of the CDR3 is 14 residues. Germline V gene data show CDR1 as SGDLS and CDR2 as YYNGEE. With 4 bases removed from V and 4 bases from J, the gap between germline ends came to 14 bases. As DNA, the CDR3 is TGTGCCAGCAGCCCAGCTGGGGCTCTCTATGGCTACACCTTC. Translating gives CASSPAGALYGYTF.

This chain connects TRBV13 to TRBJ2-1; TRBD2 matches at 11 bases. J gave up 8 bases and V 5 bases, and 8 bases lay outside the gene matches. The CDR3 has 15 amino acids. Germline assignment: CDR1 PRHDT and CDR2 FYEKMQ (reference sequence). The DNA of the CDR3 is TGTGCCAGCAGCCCTGGGGGACTAGCGGTCCATGAGCAGTTCTTC. It translates to CASSPGGLAVHEQFF.

The chain carries TRBV5-4 and TRBJ2-1; D is uncertain. V was trimmed by 2 bases and J by 9 bases, leaving 9 bases between them. CDR1 is SGHNT, CDR2 YYREEE, per germline (reference sequence). This CDR3 is 12 amino acids long. CDR3 in DNA: TGTGCCAGCAGCTTCCCGGCCGGTGAGCAGTTCTTC. The encoded protein is CASSFPAGEQFF. The full variable domain, with the rest looked up from reference TRBV5-4 and TRBJ2-1, is ETGVTQSPTHLIKTRGQQVTLRCSSQSGHNTVSWYQQALGQGPQFIFQYYREEENGRGNFPPRFSGLQFPNYSSELNVNALELDDSALYLCASSFPAGEQFFGPGTRLTVL.

The chain combines TRBV12-5 with TRBJ2-7; D gene uncertain. This CDR3 is 12 amino acids long. The ends were cut back, 9 bases at V and 0 bases at J, with 9 bases in the middle. The germline gives CDR1 LGHNT, CDR2 FRNRAP. The DNA for the CDR3 is TGTGCTAGCAGTCCGGCCTCCTACGAGCAGTACTTC. Protein: CASSPASYEQYF.

The chain combines TRBV2 with TRBJ2-7; 12 positions agree with TRBD2. This CDR3 has 15 residues. Germline CDR1 SNHLY, CDR2 FYNNEI. Trimming removed 9 bases from V and 1 base from J; junction bases left unmatched: 7. CDR3 bases: TGTGCCAGTCAGACTAGCGGGGGACGATCCTACGAGCAGTACTTC. This codes for CASQTSGGRSYEQYF.

The rearrangement links TRBV11-3 to TRBJ1-5; D call uncertain. This CDR3 has 14 residues. V was cut by 2 bases and J by 7 bases, with 12 bases left in between. CDR1 is SGHNT and CDR2 is YENEEA in the germline V gene. The CDR3 here is CASSLPRPGQPQHF. The CDR3 coding sequence is TGTGCCAGCAGCTTACCAAGGCCGGGGCAGCCCCAGCATTTT. Variable domain in full (rest from reference TRBV11-3 and TRBJ1-5): EAGVVQSPRYKIIEKKQPVAFWCNPISGHNTLYWYLQNLGQGPELLIRYENEEAVDDSQLPKDRFSAERLKGVDSTLKIQPAELGDSAVYLCASSLPRPGQPQHFGDGTRLSIL.

J is TRBJ1-2 and V is TRBV20-1; D is uncertain. The CDR3 spans 11 residues. The germline V gene has CDR1 DFQATT and CDR2 SNEGSKA (reference sequence). Trimming pared 6 bases from V and 8 bases from J, leaving 13 bases between. The CDR3 here is CSAPGPSGYTF. CDR3 sequence (DNA): TGCAGTGCCCCGGGCCCGAGCGGCTACACCTTC.

CDR3 coding DNA: TGTGCCAGCACCCCCGGACAGGGCGGCGGTGAGCAGTTCTTC. Translated, it gives CASTPGQGGGEQFF. This chain uses TRBV28 with TRBJ2-1, with 8 bases lining up with TRBD1. This CDR3 has 14 residues. Germline V lookup: CDR1 MDHEN, CDR2 SYDVKM. J lost 9 bases, V lost 7 bases, and 11 bases had no gene match.